This T cell receptor (beta chain) was profiled in a study of blood T cell repertoires in COVID-19. About the research overall: Some COVID-19 samples were acute and others convalescent; all came from the United States, Italy and Spain. Sources were T cells, B-cell-depleted T cells, or PBMCs; the material itself was cDNA or gDNA.

Original processing notes: From reference gene primer amplification, estimates of nucleated cell counts were derived. The data were produced by immunoSEQ multiplex PCR, yet TCRdb's version contains in-frame clones alone and is incomplete. V and J calls and clone size are those listed in that table; D and trimming were worked out from the DNA. The sample lists approximately 61,000 clones; approximately 86% were seen once. This TCR came from a human donor in a cohort sampled during active COVID-19. The sequenced sample was peripheral blood.

Here the CDR3 reads CASSIYRVGANQPQHF. The CDR3, as DNA: TGTGCCAGCAGCATATATAGGGTAGGGGCCAATCAGCCCCAGCATTTT. This chain joins TRBV13 and TRBJ1-5; a possible D gene is TRBD1 (5 bases). Germline V gene data show CDR1 as PRHDT and CDR2 as FYEKMQ (reference sequence). V shed 5 bases and J shed 3 bases, with 17 bases lying between them. The CDR3 consists of 16 residues.